Sequencing of this T cell receptor beta chain was carried out in a study of patients and donors after allogeneic stem cell transplantation. One entry per CDR3 protein results from TCRdb running MiXCR on the RT-PCR reads. The data contain about 200,000 distinct CDR3 sequences, over 30% of them singletons. Many counts were recorded for this clonotype. This CDR3 has 17 amino acids. J lost 4 bases, V lost 6 bases, and 12 bases had no gene match. Sequencing was performed on blood, either unsorted or a sorted T cell fraction (not recorded which). The clonotype was recovered from a human donor who was either an allogeneic HSCT recipient or a stem cell or donor lymphocyte infusion donor (not recorded which). It is not recorded whose cells these are; they may come from a transplant donor. The chain is built from TRBV12-3 or TRBV12-4 and TRBJ2-1; 10 bases line up with TRBD2. CDR3: CASSLLAGPERYNEQFF. In DNA, the CDR3 is TGTGCCAGCAGCTTACTAGCGGGGCCGGAGAGGTACAATGAGCAGTTCTTC.